Below, 17 T cell receptor beta chains from the same sample are listed, as sequenced in a study of blood T cell repertoires in COVID-19. The protocol was immunoSEQ multiplex PCR, while the TCRdb copy is restricted to in-frame clones and leaves out a portion. The sample records approximately 250,000 clones, about 88% being singletons. Sequencing was carried out using peripheral blood. Receptors were obtained from a woman aged 55-70 years with COVID-19, enrolled during active disease.

The rearrangement joins TRBV4-1 to TRBJ2-3; the D gene is possibly TRBD2 (5 bases). Trimming took 0 bases from V and 2 from J, leaving 12 bases between them. The CDR3 is 16 residues long. Germline values: CDR1 MGHRA, CDR2 YSYEKL. CDR3 amino acids: CASSQDRSADTDTQYF. CDR3 DNA: TGCGCCAGCAGCCAAGATCGCTCAGCGGACACAGATACGCAGTATTTT.

This rearrangement joins TRBV27 to TRBJ1-1; TRBD1 matches at 10 bases. This CDR3 has 15 amino acids. V was clipped by 6 bases and J by 0 bases; unmatched bases: 4. CDR1 is MNHEY and CDR2 is SMNVEV in the germline V gene (reference sequence). The CDR3 DNA sequence: TGTGCCAGCAGGAGACAGGGGGCCATGAACACTGAAGCTTTCTTT. The encoded protein is CASRRQGAMNTEAFF.

The CDR3 DNA reads TGTGCCAGCAGCACGCGGCAGGAGGGCGAGCAGTACTTC. Its protein product is CASSTRQEGEQYF. V is TRBV7-3 and J is TRBJ2-7; a weak D match, TRBD2 (6 bases). The CDR3 has 13 residues. Germline V CDR1 and CDR2: SGHTA, FQGTGA. Trimming left V 5 bases short and J 6 bases short, with 14 bases between.

The genes are TRBV4-2 and TRBJ2-7; 8 bases align to TRBD1. V shed 2 bases and J 1 base; nucleotides not matched to a gene: 7. Germline V CDR1 and CDR2: LGHNA, YNFKEQ. The CDR3 sequence is 16 residues long. The CDR3 DNA sequence: TGTGCCAGCAGCCAAACTCTAAACAGGGGGTCCTACGAGCAGTACTTC. It codes for CASSQTLNRGSYEQYF.

The rearrangement links TRBV3-1 (or the pseudogene TRBV3-2) to TRBJ2-5; 8 nucleotides agree with TRBD1. The CDR3 has 15 residues. V lost 2 bases and J lost 3; bases outside the gene matches: 5. CDR1 and CDR2 (germline): LGHDT, YNNKEL (reference sequence). The CDR3 sequence is CASSQHPGQEETQYF. The CDR3 DNA reads as TGTGCCAGCAGCCAACACCCGGGACAGGAAGAGACCCAGTACTTC.

The chain combines TRBV19 with TRBJ2-1, with 14 bases identical to TRBD2. CDR1 LNHDA and CDR2 SQIVND come from the germline V gene (reference sequence). The CDR3 has 15 amino acids. V lost 5 bases, J lost 6 bases, and 3 bases stayed unmatched. CDR3 coding DNA: TGTGCCAGTAGTGCCGGGACTAGCGGGAGCAATGAGCAGTTCTTC. This codes for CASSAGTSGSNEQFF.

The chain has TRBV7-8 and TRBJ2-2, with D possibly TRBD2 on 5 matching bases. This CDR3 contains 12 residues. V dropped 6 bases and J dropped 5 bases, with 7 bases sitting between them. Germline-derived CDR1 and CDR2 are SGHVS and FQNEAQ. This CDR3 is CASRGGTGELFF. The CDR3 DNA is TGTGCCAGCAGGGGCGGGACCGGGGAGCTGTTTTTT.

This chain links TRBV5-8 with TRBJ2-5; 8 bases are a match to TRBD1. This CDR3 has 15 amino acids. V trimming: 4 bases; J trimming: 2 bases; junction bases outside the gene matches: 7. Germline loops: CDR1 SGHTS, CDR2 YDEGEE. The chain's CDR3 is CASSRGQGEQETQYF. In nucleotides, the CDR3 is TGTGCCAGCAGCCGCGGACAGGGCGAACAAGAGACCCAGTACTTC.

The CDR3 protein is CASSPGPSGRGEQFF. CDR3 in DNA: TGTGCCAGCAGCCCTGGCCCTAGCGGGAGAGGTGAGCAGTTCTTC. The V gene is TRBV5-6, the J gene TRBJ2-1; 10 bases align to TRBD2. J lost 9 bases, V lost 4 bases, and 10 bases had no gene match. The CDR3 spans 15 residues. Germline V CDR1 and CDR2: SGHDT, YYEEEE.

This chain uses TRBV19 with TRBJ1-2; a weak D match, TRBD1 (5 bases). The length of the CDR3 is 15 residues. V lost 1 base, J lost 4 bases, and 13 bases lay in between. Looked up from germline, CDR1 is LNHDA and CDR2 is SQIVND (reference sequence). CDR3 region: CASSIAVRVSYGYTF. The CDR3 DNA sequence: TGTGCCAGTAGTATAGCGGTCAGGGTTTCCTATGGCTACACCTTC.

This clone was detected a few times. The chain is built from TRBV30 and TRBJ1-6; D not certain. This CDR3 is 13 amino acids long. Germline CDR1 reads GTSNPN; CDR2 reads SVGIG (reference sequence). Between the trimmed V and J ends, which lost 0 bases and 8 bases, there was a span of 8 bases. CDR3 nucleotide sequence: TGTGCCTGGAGTGTATGGAGGGATTCACCCCTCCACTTT. It specifies CAWSVWRDSPLHF.

The chain links TRBV6-5 to TRBJ1-1, with TRBD1 as a possible D gene (5 bases). Trimming shortened V by 7 bases and J by 0 bases, and 12 bases separated the two germline ends. The CDR3 loop spans 14 amino acids. Germline V gives CDR1 MNHEY, CDR2 SVGAGI. The CDR3 is CASTQGLMNTEAFF. In DNA, the CDR3 is TGTGCCAGCACGCAGGGCCTCATGAACACTGAAGCTTTCTTT.

V is TRBV18 and J is TRBJ2-3, with D hard to call. Trimming pared 5 bases from V and 2 bases from J, leaving 14 bases between. CDR3 length: 15 residues. Germline CDR1 and CDR2: KGHSH and LQKENI. CDR3: CASSSRSATTDTQYF. CDR3 in DNA: TGTGCCAGCTCATCGAGGTCGGCCACCACAGATACGCAGTATTTT. The full variable domain, in which reference TRBV18 and TRBJ2-3 provide the parts outside the CDR3, is NAGVMQNPRHLVRRRGQEARLRCSPMKGHSHVYWYRQLPEEGLKFMVYLQKENIIDESGMPKERFSAEFPKEGPSILRIQQVVRGDSAAYFCASSSRSATTDTQYFGPGTRLTVL.

The genes are TRBV5-6 and TRBJ1-1; maybe TRBD1 (5 bases). This CDR3 region has 13 residues. Trimming shortened V by 4 bases and J by 7 bases, and 14 bases separated the two germline ends. Germline CDR1 SGHDT, CDR2 YYEEEE. The chain's CDR3 is CASSLGGSNEAFF. DNA of the CDR3: TGTGCCAGCAGCCTCGGGGGATCGAATGAAGCTTTCTTT.

In this sample, this clone turned up once. The CDR3 DNA sequence: TGTGCCAGCAGTCCCCCGGGACTAGAGACCCAGTACTTC. Translated, it gives CASSPPGLETQYF. The chain employs TRBV28 and TRBJ2-5, with D maybe TRBD2 (6 bases). Trimming stripped 5 bases from V and 4 bases from J, with 11 bases between. Germline loops: CDR1 MDHEN, CDR2 SYDVKM. This CDR3 spans 13 amino acids.

This clone was recorded many times. This CDR3 reads CASSARSSYNSPLHF. CDR3 nucleotide sequence: TGTGCCAGCAGCGCCCGGAGCTCCTATAATTCACCCCTCCACTTT. The rearrangement links TRBV9 to TRBJ1-6, with no clear D. The CDR3 consists of 15 residues. The V gene's germline CDR1 is SGDLS and CDR2 YYNGEE. Trimming took off 3 bases at V and 0 bases at J, with 7 bases between the two ends.

The chain uses TRBV5-6 and TRBJ1-1, with D hard to call. Per the germline V gene, CDR1 is SGHDT and CDR2 is YYEEEE. Trimming shortened V by 4 bases and J by 4 bases, and 17 bases separated the two germline ends. This CDR3 is 15 amino acids long. The CDR3 DNA sequence: TGTGCCAGCAGCGCCCGACACGGTTGGGCCACTGAAGCTTTCTTT. Translated, it gives CASSARHGWATEAFF. The variable domain in full, with the rest retrieved from reference TRBV5-6 and TRBJ1-1, is DAGVTQSPTHLIKTRGQQVTLRCSPKSGHDTVSWYQQALGQGPQFIFQYYEEEERQRGNFPDRFSGHQFPNYSSELNVNALLLGDSALYLCASSARHGWATEAFFGQGTRLTVV.